These 19 T cell receptor beta chains were sequenced from one sample in a study of blood T cell repertoires in COVID-19 (TCRdb year 2020). Library preparation employed the immunoSEQ multiplex PCR assay. The clones in this table, taken by TCRdb from immuneACCESS, are in-frame only. Not every clone is retained; where verified, under half of the shortfall comes from an unresolved V gene, and the cause of the rest is unknown. The sample contains roughly 56,000 clones, 90% of them found a single time. The ten largest clonotypes hold more than 10% of the sample. Sample: peripheral blood. Source of these receptors: a man aged 60-69 years with active COVID-19.

The chain combines TRBV4-3 with TRBJ1-2; no clear D gene. Looked up from germline, CDR1 is LGHNA and CDR2 is YSLEER. Trimming removed 4 bases at V and 7 bases at J, with 10 bases between. CDR3 length equals 12 residues. CDR3 bases: TGCGCCAGCAGCCCGGGGATGGGTGGCTACACCTTC. Residues: CASSPGMGGYTF.

J is TRBJ2-3 and V is TRBV12-3 or TRBV12-4; D uncertain. Trimming took 3 bases from V and 1 from J, leaving 5 bases between them. The CDR3 covers 13 residues. CDR3 amino acids: CASSFPGTDTQYF. CDR3 sequence (DNA): TGTGCCAGCAGTTTTCCCGGCACAGATACGCAGTATTTT.

This chain joins TRBV7-3 and TRBJ2-3, with 11 bases matching TRBD2. The V and J ends lost 5 bases and 1 base, in that order; junction bases with no gene match: 5. Germline values: CDR1 SGHTA, CDR2 FQGTGA. The CDR3 is 16 amino acids. The CDR3 nucleotides read TGTGCCAGCAGCACCCGACTAGCGGGACGCACAGATACGCAGTATTTT. Translation gives CASSTRLAGRTDTQYF.

This clone has only a few counts. The chain employs TRBV4-3 and TRBJ2-2; 7 bases fit TRBD1. The CDR3 spans 14 residues. Germline CDR1 reads LGHNA; CDR2 reads YSLEER. With 5 bases clipped from V and 4 bases from J, the junction kept 4 bases outside the gene matches. The CDR3 nucleotides are TGCGCCAGCAGCGCAGGGGGTTTCACCGGGGAGCTGTTTTTT. Translation gives CASSAGGFTGELFF.

The chain is built from TRBV10-3 and TRBJ2-7; maybe TRBD1 (6 bases). Germline-derived CDR1 and CDR2 are ENHRY and SYGVKD. The CDR3 spans 14 residues. V gave up 3 bases and J gave up 0 bases, with 9 bases separating them. The CDR3 sequence: CAISELTGSYEQYF. The CDR3 DNA follows: TGTGCCATCAGTGAACTGACAGGCTCCTACGAGCAGTACTTC.

This chain connects TRBV5-6 to TRBJ2-5; TRBD1 agrees at 8 bases. With V trimmed by 3 bases and J by 4 bases, 8 bases remained unmatched. The CDR3 consists of 15 residues. Germline assignment: CDR1 SGHDT and CDR2 YYEEEE. CDR3 sequence: CASSYRQGLGETQYF. For the CDR3, the DNA is TGTGCCAGCAGCTACAGACAGGGGTTAGGAGAGACCCAGTACTTC.

This clone appeared a single time. This sequence joins TRBV6-4 and TRBJ1-2; 9 bases align to TRBD1. Germline V gene lookup returns CDR1 MRHNA and CDR2 SNTAGT. This CDR3 region has 16 residues. The V segment lost 6 bases and the J segment 6 bases; nucleotides outside the gene matches: 14. CDR3 loop: CASREASGTGYDGYTF. CDR3 bases: TGTGCCAGCAGGGAGGCATCCGGGACAGGGTATGATGGCTACACCTTC.

This chain links TRBV11-3 with TRBJ2-7, with TRBD2 matching over 11 bases. The CDR3 is 15 residues long. V gave up 5 bases and J gave up 3 bases; unmatched junction bases: 6. CDR1 and CDR2 (germline): SGHNT, YENEEA. The CDR3 DNA follows: TGTGCCAGCAGCCTCGCAGGGACTAGCGGCTACGAGCAGTACTTC. It is translated as CASSLAGTSGYEQYF.

The chain's CDR3 is CASRGGDTIYF. The CDR3 DNA is TGTGCCAGCCGCGGCGGTGACACCATATATTTT. The chain joins TRBV9 to TRBJ1-3; D gene ambiguous. The V gene lost 7 bases and the J gene lost 8 bases, with 10 bases spanning the gap. CDR1 SGDLS and CDR2 YYNGEE come from the germline V gene. The CDR3 extends over 11 amino acids.

This clone was seen a single time. This rearrangement joins TRBV7-2 to TRBJ1-2; TRBD1 matches at 9 bases. This CDR3 comprises 14 residues. Germline V gene lookup returns CDR1 SGHTA and CDR2 FQGNSA. V dropped 1 base and J dropped 4; count of bases not matched to a gene: 1. The CDR3 DNA reads as TGTGCCAGCAGCTTAGGACAGGGGGGCTATGGCTACACCTTC. It is translated as CASSLGQGGYGYTF.

This clone occurred a few times. V and J are TRBV10-2 and TRBJ2-7; 12 bases are a match to TRBD2. The CDR3 covers 16 residues. CDR1 WSHSY and CDR2 SAAADI come from the germline V gene. With 8 bases clipped from V and 4 bases from J, the junction kept 12 bases outside the gene matches. CDR3 sequence reads: CASWTSGVFLSYEQYF. In DNA form, the CDR3 reads TGCGCCAGCTGGACTAGCGGGGTCTTTCTGTCTTACGAGCAGTACTTC.

The chain joins TRBV7-3 to TRBJ2-1; 9 bases match TRBD2. CDR1 and CDR2 (germline): SGHTA, FQGTGA. This CDR3 contains 17 residues. V shed 0 bases and J 2 bases; nucleotides not matched to a gene: 5. The CDR3 nucleotides read TGTGCCAGCAGCTTAACCCGTGCGGGGGGGACCTACAATGAGCAGTTCTTC. Its translation is CASSLTRAGGTYNEQFF. The complete variable domain, with remaining parts taken from reference TRBV7-3 and TRBJ2-1, reads GAGVSQTPSNKVTEKGKYVELRCDPISGHTALYWYRQSLGQGPEFLIYFQGTGAADDSGLPNDRFFAVRPEGSVSTLKIQRTERGDSAVYLCASSLTRAGGTYNEQFFGPGTRLTVL.

The V and J genes are TRBV7-2 and TRBJ1-2, with TRBD1 matching 8 bases. This CDR3 comprises 15 residues. The trim removed 3 bases at V and 6 bases at J, leaving 9 bases unmatched. Germline assignment: CDR1 SGHTA and CDR2 FQGNSA. Here the CDR3 reads CASSFLTGGKNGYTF. Written as DNA, the CDR3 is TGTGCCAGCAGCTTCTTAACAGGGGGGAAGAATGGCTACACCTTC.

The V and J genes are TRBV6-1 and TRBJ1-5, with 7 bases matching TRBD1. V lost 2 bases, J lost 6 bases, and 4 bases stayed unmatched. This CDR3 is 14 amino acids long. CDR1 and CDR2 (germline): MNHNS, SASEGT. CDR3: CASSEQTGPQPQHF. The CDR3 nucleotides read TGTGCCAGCAGTGAACAGACAGGGCCTCAGCCCCAGCATTTT.

The J gene is TRBJ1-4, the V gene TRBV6-6; 9 nucleotides match TRBD1. The CDR3 runs to 16 residues. Germline trimming cut 7 bases from V and 8 bases from J; bases unmatched to any gene: 14. CDR1 is MNHNY and CDR2 is SVGAGI in the germline V gene (reference sequence). The CDR3 sequence is CASTYSPGQGKEKLFF. CDR3 DNA sequence: TGTGCCAGCACCTACTCCCCGGGACAGGGAAAGGAAAAACTGTTTTTT.

This chain links TRBV7-9 with TRBJ1-1; D unresolved. The length of the CDR3 is 14 residues. CDR1 and CDR2 from the germline V gene are SEHNR and FQNEAQ (reference sequence). V was clipped by 2 bases and J by 2 bases, with 9 bases between them. CDR3 sequence reads: CASSLYGSNTEAFF. The CDR3, as DNA: TGTGCCAGCAGCTTATATGGCAGTAACACTGAAGCTTTCTTT.

With regard to this clone: Other DNA sequences within the sample encode an identical CDR3. The rearrangement joins TRBV9 to TRBJ1-1; 7 bases fit TRBD1. The germline V gene has CDR1 SGDLS and CDR2 YYNGEE. CDR3 size: 15 residues. V gave up 4 bases and J gave up 2 bases; unmatched junction bases: 8. The CDR3 coding sequence is TGTGCCAGCAGCCCCCGACAGGGTTTAAACACTGAAGCTTTCTTT. It codes for CASSPRQGLNTEAFF.

The genes are TRBV5-8 and TRBJ2-5; D is unclear. The germline V gene encodes CDR1 SGHTS and CDR2 YDEGEE. Deletions cut 0 bases from V and 5 bases from J, with 8 bases between. The CDR3 has 13 amino acids. The CDR3 protein is CASSLGQKETQYF. CDR3 nucleotides: TGTGCCAGCAGCTTGGGGCAGAAGGAGACCCAGTACTTC.

The rearrangement uses TRBV10-1 and TRBJ1-1; D call uncertain. The CDR3 runs to 13 residues. V was cut by 3 bases and J by 3 bases, with 8 bases left in between. Germline V lookup: CDR1 WNHNN, CDR2 SYGVQD (reference sequence). The CDR3 protein is CASSDPGYTEAFF. CDR3 in DNA: TGCGCCAGCAGTGATCCGGGGTACACTGAAGCTTTCTTT.